Presented here are 9 T cell receptor beta chains from one specimen sequenced in a study of T cell responses to AZD1222 COVID-19 vaccine. The assay was immunoSEQ multiplex PCR, and TCRdb's table has in-frame clones only and misses some. The sample consists of under 150,000 clones, approximately 85% of them appearing once. Sequencing was performed on peripheral blood, taken on day 0 of AZD1222 vaccination. The receptors shown here come from an adult in good health.

The chain carries TRBV30 and TRBJ1-2; D unresolved. Per the germline V gene, CDR1 is GTSNPN and CDR2 is SVGIG (reference sequence). The CDR3 consists of 14 residues. Trimming removed 5 bases from V and 1 base from J, with 14 bases in between. CDR3 sequence reads: CAWDIPRFNYGYTF. In nucleotides, the CDR3 is TGTGCCTGGGACATCCCGCGATTTAACTATGGCTACACCTTC.

The chain recombines TRBV6-2 or TRBV6-3 with TRBJ1-2; D call uncertain. CDR1 is MNHEY and CDR2 is SVGEGT in the germline V gene. V lost 5 bases and J 6 bases, leaving 19 bases between the germline ends. The CDR3 totals 15 residues. The CDR3, as DNA: TGTGCCAGCAGTGACCCCGGGTGGAGGAGTAATGGCTACACCTTC. Translation: CASSDPGWRSNGYTF.

V is TRBV3-1 (or the pseudogene TRBV3-2) and J is TRBJ1-2; D perhaps matches TRBD1 (5 bases). This CDR3 contains 14 residues. Germline CDR1 is LGHDT and CDR2 is YNNKEL (reference sequence). Trimming removed 0 bases at V and 4 bases at J, with 9 bases between. As DNA, the CDR3 is TGTGCCAGCAGCCAAGACAGGAGGGGCTATGGCTACACCTTC. Protein sequence: CASSQDRRGYGYTF.

The chain employs TRBV11-2 and TRBJ2-7, with D hard to call. The V end lost 0 bases, the J end lost 3 bases, and 6 bases lay between the germline ends. The CDR3 covers 13 residues. Germline V gene sequence: CDR1 SGHAT, CDR2 FQNNGV. The CDR3 coding sequence is TGTGCCAGCAGCTTAGAGGCCAGCTACGAGCAGTACTTC. Protein: CASSLEASYEQYF.

V is TRBV5-1 and J is TRBJ1-3, with 10 bases aligning to TRBD1. Germline CDR1 is SGHRS and CDR2 is YFSETQ. The CDR3 has 15 residues. The J segment lost 2 bases and the V segment lost 4 bases, leaving 3 bases of the junction unmatched. As DNA, the CDR3 is TGCGCCAGCAGCCCCGGGACAGGGGCTGGAAACACCATATATTTT. Amino acid sequence: CASSPGTGAGNTIYF.

This sequence joins TRBV7-2 and TRBJ2-4, with TRBD2 matching 7 bases. CDR1 is SGHTA, CDR2 FQGNSA, per germline. The CDR3 length is 15 residues. The trim removed 6 bases at V and 0 bases at J, leaving 5 bases unmatched. The CDR3: CASRPGGGAKNIQYF. The CDR3 DNA reads as TGTGCCAGCAGACCTGGCGGGGGAGCCAAAAACATTCAGTACTTC.

The chain is built from TRBV24-1 and TRBJ2-3; no reliable D call. The CDR3 is 10 amino acids. Trimming cost V 9 bases and J 6 bases, with 6 bases left between them. The germline V gene encodes CDR1 KGHDR and CDR2 SFDVKD. The DNA for the CDR3 is TGTGCCACCCCCGCGGATACGCAGTATTTT. Its translation: CATPADTQYF.

The V call is TRBV24-1, the J call TRBJ2-6, with 8 positions matching TRBD1. J was trimmed by 0 bases and V by 3 bases; bases with no gene match: 9. The CDR3 totals 19 residues. The germline CDR1 and CDR2 sequences are KGHDR and SFDVKD. CDR3 coding DNA: TGTGCCACCAGTGATGTACCCGGGACAGGATACTCTGGGGCCAACGTCCTGACTTTC. Encoded protein: CATSDVPGTGYSGANVLTF.

This clone is a singleton in its sample. V usage is TRBV6-5 and J usage is TRBJ1-6; maybe TRBD1 (5 bases). Trimming removed 1 base from V and 6 bases from J, with 10 bases in between. This CDR3 is built from 15 residues. Germline CDR1 is MNHEY and CDR2 is SVGAGI. The CDR3 loop is CASSYLGVGNSPLHF. CDR3 coding DNA: TGTGCCAGCAGTTACTTAGGGGTGGGTAATTCACCCCTCCACTTT.